The 6 T cell receptor beta chains in this list originate from one sample, sequenced in a study of T cell repertoires in cytomegalovirus infection. A single record per CDR3 protein comes from TCRdb applying MiXCR to the reads. This table holds around 430,000 distinct CDR3 sequences, approximately 42% found once. No antigen has been identified for these receptors. The input for sequencing was cultured PBMCs, taken from culture after CMV antigen stimulation. The receptors shown here come from a human donor in good health (CMV status not recorded). Some clones in this sample may be carry-over from other donors' samples.

The chain employs TRBV5-6 and TRBJ2-7; 7 bases are shared with TRBD2. Germline lookup yields CDR1 SGHDT and CDR2 YYEEEE. The CDR3 totals 13 residues. J was trimmed by 5 bases and V by 1 base; bases with no gene match: 3. CDR3 sequence: CASSLYTSDEQYF. The DNA of the CDR3 is TGTGCCAGCAGCTTGTACACTAGCGACGAGCAGTACTTC.

This clonotype appeared a few times. The V gene is TRBV5-1, the J gene TRBJ2-3; 8 nucleotides agree with TRBD1. Germline V gives CDR1 SGHRS, CDR2 YFSETQ. This CDR3 is 18 amino acids long. The V gene end was trimmed by 4 bases and the J gene end by 0 bases; junction bases not matched to a gene: 13. CDR3 protein: CASSLLPLTGESTDTQYF. CDR3 DNA sequence: TGCGCCAGCAGCCTTCTTCCCCTGACAGGGGAGAGCACAGATACGCAGTATTTT. The variable domain in full, completed from reference TRBV5-1 and TRBJ2-3, reads KAGVTQTPRYLIKTRGQQVTLSCSPISGHRSVSWYQQTPGQGLQFLFEYFSETQRNKGNFPGRFSGRQFSNSRSEMNVSTLELGDSALYLCASSLLPLTGESTDTQYFGPGTRLTVL.

The chain has TRBV20-1 and TRBJ1-2; tentatively, D is TRBD1 (5 bases). Per the germline V gene, CDR1 is DFQATT and CDR2 is SNEGSKA (reference sequence). Trimming removed 0 bases at V and 4 bases at J, with 12 bases between. The CDR3 contains 14 residues. DNA of the CDR3: TGCAGTGCTAGAGAGGCAGGGAAAAGCTATGGCTACACCTTC. As protein: CSAREAGKSYGYTF.

This rearrangement joins TRBV20-1 to TRBJ2-1; 11 bases align to TRBD2. Per germline, CDR1 DFQATT and CDR2 SNEGSKA (reference sequence). The V gene end was trimmed by 5 bases and the J gene end by 2 bases; junction bases not matched to a gene: 2. The CDR3 totals 14 residues. Here the CDR3 reads CSAGSGRAYNEQFF. DNA of the CDR3: TGCAGTGCTGGTAGCGGGAGGGCCTACAATGAGCAGTTCTTC.

V is TRBV7-2 and J is TRBJ2-7, with 8 bases identical to TRBD2. This CDR3 contains 16 residues. Germline V gives CDR1 SGHTA, CDR2 FQGNSA. Trimming took 1 base from V and 8 from J; bases not matched to a gene: 13. CDR3 nucleotide sequence: TGTGCCAGCAGCTTAGGTCTAGCGGGCATCCTACGCCAGCAGTACTTC. It is translated as CASSLGLAGILRQQYF.

The rearrangement uses TRBV7-9 and TRBJ2-3; no definite D call. This CDR3 has 15 amino acids. Deletions cut 5 bases from V and 0 bases from J, with 12 bases between. Germline V lookup: CDR1 SEHNR, CDR2 FQNEAQ (reference sequence). The CDR3: CASSPPRSSTDTQYF. The CDR3 DNA follows: TGTGCCAGCAGCCCACCCCGGTCTAGCACAGATACGCAGTATTTT.